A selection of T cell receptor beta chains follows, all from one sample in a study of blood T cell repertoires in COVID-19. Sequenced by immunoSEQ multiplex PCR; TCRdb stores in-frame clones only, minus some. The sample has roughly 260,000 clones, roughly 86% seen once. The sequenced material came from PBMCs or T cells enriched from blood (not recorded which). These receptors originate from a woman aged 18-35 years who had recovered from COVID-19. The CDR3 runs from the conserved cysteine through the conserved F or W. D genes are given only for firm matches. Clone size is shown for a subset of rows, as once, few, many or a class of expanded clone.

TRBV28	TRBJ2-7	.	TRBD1	CASADRDLRGQYF	TGTGCCAGCGCCGACAGGGATCTACGAGGGCAGTACTTC
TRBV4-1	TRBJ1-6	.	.	CASSQGNGRTKNSPLHF	TGCGCCAGCAGCCAAGGTAATGGCCGAACAAAGAATTCACCCCTCCACTTT
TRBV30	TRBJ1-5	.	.	CAWSEGSGQPQHF	TGTGCCTGGAGTGAAGGATCGGGTCAGCCCCAGCATTTT
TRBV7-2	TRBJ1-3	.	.	CASSLVVAGAGNTIYF	TGTGCCAGCAGCTTAGTGGTGGCAGGGGCTGGAAACACCATATATTTT
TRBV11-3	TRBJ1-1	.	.	CASTEPGLTNTEAFF	TGTGCCAGCACTGAACCAGGCTTAACGAACACTGAAGCTTTCTTT
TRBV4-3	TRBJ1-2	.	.	CASSQDLKGRGLSGYTF	TGCGCCAGCAGCCAAGATCTGAAGGGGCGGGGCTTGAGTGGCTACACCTTC
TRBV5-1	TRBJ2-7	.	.	CASSLGRPGAEQYF	TGCGCCAGCAGCTTGGGTCGCCCGGGAGCCGAGCAGTACTTC
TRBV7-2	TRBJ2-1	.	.	CASSRSGQNNEQFF	TGTGCCAGCAGCCGGAGCGGGCAAAACAATGAGCAGTTCTTC
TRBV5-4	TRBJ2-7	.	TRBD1	CASSRDSSSYEQYF	TGTGCCAGCAGCAGGGACAGTAGCTCCTACGAGCAGTACTTC
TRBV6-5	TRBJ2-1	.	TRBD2	CASTSTSDVYNEQFF	TGTGCCAGCACTTCCACTAGCGACGTTTACAATGAGCAGTTCTTC
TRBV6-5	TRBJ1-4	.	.	CATDPGGATNEKLFF	TGTGCCACGGACCCGGGGGGCGCAACTAATGAAAAACTGTTTTTT
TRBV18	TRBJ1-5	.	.	CASSLQGINQPQHF	TGTGCCAGCTCACTACAGGGAATAAATCAGCCCCAGCATTTT
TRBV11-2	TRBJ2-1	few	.	CASSLGRGQKFF	TGTGCCAGCAGCTTAGGCCGGGGTCAGAAGTTCTTC
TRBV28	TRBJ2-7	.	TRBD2	CASSSGGGSSYEQYF	TGTGCCAGCTCCTCCGGAGGCGGGAGCTCCTACGAGCAGTACTTC
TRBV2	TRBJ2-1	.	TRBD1	CASSSAGTAYNEQFF	TGTGCCAGCAGTTCCGCCGGGACAGCCTACAATGAGCAGTTCTTC
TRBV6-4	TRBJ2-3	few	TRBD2	CASSDSTSGGGTDTQYF	TGTGCCAGCAGTGACTCTACTAGCGGGGGGGGCACAGATACGCAGTATTTT
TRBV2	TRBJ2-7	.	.	CASSASSYEQYF	TGTGCCAGCAGCGCCAGCTCCTACGAGCAGTACTTC
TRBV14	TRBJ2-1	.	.	CASRNSGGYNEQFF	TGTGCCAGCAGGAATAGCGGTGGGTACAATGAGCAGTTCTTC
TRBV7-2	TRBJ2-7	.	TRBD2	CASSPGLAGGREQYF	TGTGCCAGCAGCCCCGGACTAGCGGGAGGGCGGGAGCAGTACTTC
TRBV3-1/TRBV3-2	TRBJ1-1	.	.	CASSRTPDGLDTEAFF	TGTGCCAGCAGCCGAACCCCAGACGGGTTGGACACTGAAGCTTTCTTT
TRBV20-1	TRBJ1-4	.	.	CSARGGGKLFF	TGCAGTGCTAGAGGCGGAGGAAAACTGTTTTTT
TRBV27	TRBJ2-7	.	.	CASSLGRGRYEQYF	TGTGCCAGCAGTTTAGGTCGAGGGCGCTACGAGCAGTACTTC
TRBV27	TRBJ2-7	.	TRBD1	CASRTKQGAIFYEQYF	TGTGCCAGCAGGACTAAACAGGGGGCGATCTTCTACGAGCAGTACTTC
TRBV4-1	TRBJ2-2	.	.	CASSHPVTGRTGELFF	TGCGCCAGCAGCCACCCGGTCACAGGGCGCACCGGGGAGCTGTTTTTT
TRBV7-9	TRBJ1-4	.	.	CASTPEAVSNEKLFF	TGTGCCAGCACCCCCGAAGCCGTGTCTAATGAAAAACTGTTTTTT
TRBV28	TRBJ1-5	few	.	CASSLGTSNQPQHF	TGTGCCAGCAGTCTAGGGACATCCAATCAGCCCCAGCATTTT
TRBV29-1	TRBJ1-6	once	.	CSVRQVANSPLHF	TGCAGCGTTAGACAGGTAGCTAATTCACCCCTCCACTTT
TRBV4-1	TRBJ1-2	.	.	CASSQRGEAYGYTF	TGCGCCAGCAGCCAACGCGGGGAAGCCTATGGCTACACCTTC
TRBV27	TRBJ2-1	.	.	CASSLLASSSYNEQFF	TGTGCCAGCAGTTTACTAGCGTCGAGCTCCTACAATGAGCAGTTCTTC
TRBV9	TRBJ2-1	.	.	CASSVGVQVNEQFF	TGTGCCAGCAGCGTAGGGGTTCAGGTCAATGAGCAGTTCTTC
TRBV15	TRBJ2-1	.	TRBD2	CATSRVLVGIAGVLDEQFF	TGTGCCACCAGCAGAGTTCTGGTCGGAATAGCGGGAGTGTTAGATGAGCAGTTCTTC
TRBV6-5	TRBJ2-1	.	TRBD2	CASRILAGGPNEQFF	TGTGCCAGCAGGATACTAGCGGGAGGGCCGAATGAGCAGTTCTTC
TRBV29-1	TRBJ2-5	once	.	CSVGKLLVKTQYF	TGCAGCGTTGGTAAACTCCTCGTAAAGACCCAGTACTTC
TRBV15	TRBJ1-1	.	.	CATSGLTENTEAFF	TGTGCCACCAGCGGCTTGACAGAGAACACTGAAGCTTTCTTT
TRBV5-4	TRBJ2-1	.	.	CASSLGAPYNEQFF	TGTGCCAGCAGCTTGGGCGCCCCGTACAATGAGCAGTTCTTC
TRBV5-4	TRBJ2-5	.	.	CASSTRGTRVGETQYF	TGTGCCAGCAGCACAAGAGGTACCAGGGTGGGGGAGACCCAGTACTTC
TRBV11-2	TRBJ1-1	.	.	CASSLAAPTGNTEAFF	TGTGCCAGCAGCTTAGCGGCCCCGACAGGGAACACTGAAGCTTTCTTT
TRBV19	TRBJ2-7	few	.	CASSTGVGASPDEQYF	TGTGCCAGTAGTACCGGGGTGGGAGCCTCCCCTGACGAGCAGTACTTC
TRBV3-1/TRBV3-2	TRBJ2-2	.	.	CASSQQRQWGVVAGELFF	TGTGCCAGCAGCCAACAGCGTCAGTGGGGGGTCGTAGCCGGGGAGCTGTTTTTT
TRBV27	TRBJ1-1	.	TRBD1	CASSRQGAEAFF	TGTGCCAGCTCGAGACAGGGGGCTGAAGCTTTCTTT
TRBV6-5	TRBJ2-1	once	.	CASSQTYYNEQFF	TGTGCCAGCAGTCAAACCTACTACAATGAGCAGTTCTTC
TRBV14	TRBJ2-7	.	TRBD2	CASSQGGGRVREQYF	TGTGCCAGCAGCCAAGGAGGCGGGAGAGTCCGCGAGCAGTACTTC
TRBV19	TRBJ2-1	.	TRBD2	CASSILAGGNNEQFF	TGTGCCAGTAGTATCCTAGCGGGGGGCAACAATGAGCAGTTCTTC
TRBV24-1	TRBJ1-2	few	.	CATSSGDGYTF	TGTGCCACCAGTTCAGGGGATGGCTACACCTTC
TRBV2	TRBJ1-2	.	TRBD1	CASSSQGASYGYTF	TGTGCCAGCAGTTCACAGGGGGCCAGCTATGGCTACACCTTC
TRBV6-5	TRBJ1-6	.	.	CASEASNSPLHF	TGTGCCAGCGAGGCTTCAAATTCACCCCTCCACTTT
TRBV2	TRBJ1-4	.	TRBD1	CASRSGQTTATNEKLFF	TGTGCCAGCAGGTCGGGACAGACCACTGCAACTAATGAAAAACTGTTTTTT
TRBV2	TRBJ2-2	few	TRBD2	CASRGGAEEELFF	TGTGCCAGTCGCGGGGGGGCTGAGGAGGAGCTGTTTTTT
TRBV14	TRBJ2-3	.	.	CASSSYRAGTDTQYF	TGTGCCAGCAGCTCCTACAGGGCCGGCACAGATACGCAGTATTTT
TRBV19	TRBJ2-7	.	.	CASRTRGLRTYEQYF	TGTGCCAGTAGAACCAGGGGATTAAGGACCTACGAGCAGTACTTC
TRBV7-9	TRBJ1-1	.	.	CASSPSGRSSYTEAFF	TGTGCCAGCAGTCCCTCCGGCCGGAGTAGCTACACTGAAGCTTTCTTT